This T cell receptor (beta chain) comes out of a study of T cells after yellow fever vaccination. Study results and limitations: Primary-vaccination clones mostly resurfaced post-booster (96% CD4, about 87% CD8).

In germline, CDR1 is DFQATT, CDR2 SNEGSKA (reference sequence). The V gene end was trimmed by 5 bases and the J gene end by 8 bases; junction bases not matched to a gene: 5. The CDR3 runs 11 residues. TCRdb independently ran MiXCR on the 5' RACE reads; one entry per CDR3 protein. The sample lists some 300,000 distinct CDR3 sequences; about 10% were seen once. Note on this clonotype: The antigen remains unidentified.

The V call is TRBV20-1, the J call TRBJ1-2; 7 nucleotides align to TRBD1. The receptor was derived from a man between 18 and 35 years old who received the YFV17D yellow fever vaccine. Sequencing used CD4+ T cells sorted from PBMCs, obtained 5 days after the yellow fever booster vaccination. CDR3 bases: TGCAGTGCTGTAGGGGGCTCGGGCTACACCTTC. Protein product: CSAVGGSGYTF.